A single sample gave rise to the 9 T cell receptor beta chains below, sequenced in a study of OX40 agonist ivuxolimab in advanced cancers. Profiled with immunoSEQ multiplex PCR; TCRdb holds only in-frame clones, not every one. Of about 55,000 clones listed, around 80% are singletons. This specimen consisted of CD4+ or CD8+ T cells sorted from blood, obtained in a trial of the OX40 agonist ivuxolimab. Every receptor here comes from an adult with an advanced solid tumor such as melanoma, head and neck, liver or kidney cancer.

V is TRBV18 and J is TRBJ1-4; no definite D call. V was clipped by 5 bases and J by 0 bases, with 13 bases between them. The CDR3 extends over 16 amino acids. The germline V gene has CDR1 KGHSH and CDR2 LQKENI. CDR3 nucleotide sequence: TGTGCCAGCTCAGGGAGAGGACCCGCAACTAATGAAAAACTGTTTTTT. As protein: CASSGRGPATNEKLFF.

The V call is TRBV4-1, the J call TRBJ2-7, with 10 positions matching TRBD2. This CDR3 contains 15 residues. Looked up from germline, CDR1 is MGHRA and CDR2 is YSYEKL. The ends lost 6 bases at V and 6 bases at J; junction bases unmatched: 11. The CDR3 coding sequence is TGCGCCAGCAGTACGACTGGGACTAGCGTGTCCGAGCAGTACTTC. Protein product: CASSTTGTSVSEQYF.

This CDR3 reads CASTPGFAGNTIYF. CDR3 DNA: TGTGCCAGTACCCCAGGGTTCGCTGGAAACACCATATATTTT. The chain couples TRBV19 to TRBJ1-3; weak D call: TRBD1 (5 bases). This CDR3 has 14 amino acids. V lost 7 bases and J 2 bases, leaving 12 bases between the germline ends. CDR1 and CDR2 (germline): LNHDA, SQIVND (reference sequence).

CDR3 sequence: CASSKERGTREQYF. The CDR3 region has the DNA TGTGCCAGCAGTAAAGAGCGGGGTACGAGGGAGCAGTACTTC. The chain employs TRBV27 and TRBJ2-7, with TRBD2 matching 7 bases. J was trimmed by 7 bases and V by 5 bases; bases with no gene match: 11. Germline V CDR1 and CDR2: MNHEY, SMNVEV (reference sequence). CDR3 length: 14 amino acids.

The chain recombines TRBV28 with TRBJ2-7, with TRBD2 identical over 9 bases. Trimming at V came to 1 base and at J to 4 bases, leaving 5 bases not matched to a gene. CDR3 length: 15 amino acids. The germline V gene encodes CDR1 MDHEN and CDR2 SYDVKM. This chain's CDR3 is CASSLSGLANYEQYF. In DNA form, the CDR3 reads TGTGCCAGCAGTTTATCCGGACTAGCGAATTACGAGCAGTACTTC.

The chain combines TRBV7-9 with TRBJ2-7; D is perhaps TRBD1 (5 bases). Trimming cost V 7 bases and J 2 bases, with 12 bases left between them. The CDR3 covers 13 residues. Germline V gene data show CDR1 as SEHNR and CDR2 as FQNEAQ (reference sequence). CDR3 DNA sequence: TGTGCCAGCACTCCTGGGGCCCCCTACGAGCAGTACTTC. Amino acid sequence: CASTPGAPYEQYF.

CDR3 in DNA: TGTGCCAGCAGCCGAGGGACTAGCGGGACCAATGAGCAGTTCTTC. This encodes CASSRGTSGTNEQFF. The rearrangement links TRBV5-4 to TRBJ2-1; TRBD2 aligns across 13 bases. The CDR3 contains 15 residues. CDR1 SGHNT and CDR2 YYREEE come from the germline V gene (reference sequence). V trimming: 4 bases; J trimming: 6 bases; junction bases outside the gene matches: 4.

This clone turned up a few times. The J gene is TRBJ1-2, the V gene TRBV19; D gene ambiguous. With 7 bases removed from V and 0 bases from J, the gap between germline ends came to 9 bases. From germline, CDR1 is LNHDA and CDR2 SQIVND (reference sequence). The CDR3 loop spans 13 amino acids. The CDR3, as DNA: TGTGCCAGTAACCCAAATCCTAACTATGGCTACACCTTC. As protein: CASNPNPNYGYTF.

The CDR3 is CASSLRTSGRVEQFF. The CDR3 DNA is TGTGCCAGCAGCTTACGGACTAGCGGGAGGGTAGAGCAGTTCTTC. The rearrangement links TRBV11-2 to TRBJ2-1; 15 bases map to TRBD2. The germline V gene encodes CDR1 SGHAT and CDR2 FQNNGV. CDR3 length: 15 amino acids. Germline trimming cut 2 bases from V and 10 bases from J; bases unmatched to any gene: 3.